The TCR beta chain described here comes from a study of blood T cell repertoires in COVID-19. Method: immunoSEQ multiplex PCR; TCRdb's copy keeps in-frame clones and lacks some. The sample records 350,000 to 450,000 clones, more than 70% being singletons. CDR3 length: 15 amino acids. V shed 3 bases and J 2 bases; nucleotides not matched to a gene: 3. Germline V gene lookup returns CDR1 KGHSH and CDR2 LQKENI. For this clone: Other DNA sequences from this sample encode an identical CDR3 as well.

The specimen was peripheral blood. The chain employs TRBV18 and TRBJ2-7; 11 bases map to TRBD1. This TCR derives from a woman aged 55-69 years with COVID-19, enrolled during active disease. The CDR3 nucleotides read TGTGCCAGCTCACCCGGGACAGGGGGTCCCTACGAGCAGTACTTC. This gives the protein CASSPGTGGPYEQYF.